These 26 T cell receptor beta chains were all obtained from the same sample, sequenced in a study of synovial regulatory T cells in juvenile arthritis. Clones were read by immunoSEQ multiplex PCR, and TCRdb kept only the in-frame ones, dropping some. The sample is made up of around 8,000 clones, and the top ten hold roughly 1.8% of it. Sequencing was done on a sample of Treg cells from blood. Subset indicated: remaining (HLA-DR-negative) circulating blood Treg cells. Every receptor here comes from a donor under 30 with juvenile idiopathic arthritis.

Here the CDR3 reads CASSFVNTEAFF. The V call is TRBV11-2, the J call TRBJ1-1. CDR1 is SGHAT and CDR2 is FQNNGV in the germline V gene. The CDR3 is 12 amino acids. The nucleotide record is missing.

The chain carries TRBV28 and TRBJ2-3; TCRdb reports TRBD2, a call that lacks DNA to check it against. The CDR3 extends over 16 amino acids. No DNA has been recorded. Germline CDR1 and CDR2: MDHEN and SYDVKM. CDR3 loop: CASSPGLAGGTDTQYF.

This chain links TRBV6-1 with TRBJ2-4. The length of the CDR3 is 18 residues. Only the protein sequence is given. In germline, CDR1 is MNHNS, CDR2 SASEGT. The CDR3 loop is CASSDPTQILIAKNIQYF.

This chain links TRBV5-1 with TRBJ1-1; no DNA is available, so the TRBD1 call from TCRdb remains unchecked. Germline V gives CDR1 SGHRS, CDR2 YFSETQ. The CDR3 runs to 16 residues. No DNA sequence was recorded. The CDR3 sequence is CASSLVQGIMNTEAFF.

Considering frequency, this clone is medium-sized. This sequence joins TRBV29-1 and TRBJ1-1; the D gene TCRdb calls, TRBD1, cannot be checked with no DNA. The germline gives CDR1 SQVTM, CDR2 ANQGSEA. The CDR3 totals 13 residues. The DNA is not on file. The CDR3 is CSVNRRLNTEAFF.

The CDR3 loop reads CASSFLGGGTYEQYF. The chain links TRBV5-1 to TRBJ2-7; checking the TCRdb D call of TRBD2 is not possible without DNA. The CDR3 spans 15 residues. DNA for this receptor is not on file. Germline CDR1 and CDR2: SGHRS and YFSETQ. The whole variable domain, filled in from reference TRBV5-1 and TRBJ2-7, reads KAGVTQTPRYLIKTRGQQVTLSCSPISGHRSVSWYQQTPGQGLQFLFEYFSETQRNKGNFPGRFSGRQFSNSRSEMNVSTLELGDSALYLCASSFLGGGTYEQYFGPGTRLTVT.

The chain is built from TRBV7-9 and TRBJ2-7. The CDR3 spans 15 residues. No DNA was logged. CDR1 is SEHNR and CDR2 is FQNEAQ in the germline V gene (reference sequence). The CDR3 spells CASSLGPRGLYEQYF.

The genes are TRBV19 and TRBJ2-2; TCRdb selects TRBD1, and the lack of DNA leaves this call unchecked. Looked up from germline, CDR1 is LNHDA and CDR2 is SQIVND (reference sequence). The CDR3 is 15 amino acids. No nucleotide data were recorded. The CDR3 loop reads CASSKGAANTGELFF.

This clone ranks as medium-sized (0.01 to 0.1%) in terms of frequency. This chain links TRBV6-6 with TRBJ1-1; the TCRdb call, TRBD1, lacks DNA for checking. The length of the CDR3 is 13 residues. DNA was not recorded. From germline, CDR1 is MNHNY and CDR2 SVGAGI (reference sequence). The CDR3 sequence is CASKGTGAREAFF.

This clone counts as medium-sized by frequency. The chain couples TRBV9 to TRBJ2-7. This CDR3 has 12 residues. No coding sequence is recorded. Germline V gene lookup returns CDR1 SGDLS and CDR2 YYNGEE. The CDR3 loop is CASSVDGNEQYF. Full variable domain (rest looked up from reference TRBV9 and TRBJ2-7): DSGVTQTPKHLITATGQRVTLRCSPRSGDLSVYWYQQSLDQGLQFLIQYYNGEERAKGNILERFSAQQFPDLHSELNLSSLELGDSALYFCASSVDGNEQYFGPGTRLTVT.

By frequency, this clone is medium-sized. The chain is built from TRBV6-5 and TRBJ1-2; TCRdb's assignment of TRBD1 cannot be checked, as there is no DNA. Germline loops: CDR1 MNHEY, CDR2 SVGAGI. CDR3 size: 15 residues. The DNA is unrecorded. The CDR3 loop reads CASSYQRGYFYGYTF.

This chain links TRBV5-1 with TRBJ1-1; TCRdb selects TRBD1, and the lack of DNA leaves this call unchecked. CDR3 size: 11 residues. No DNA is listed. The V gene's germline CDR1 is SGHRS and CDR2 YFSETQ. This CDR3 reads CASRTGSEAFF.

This rearrangement joins TRBV28 to TRBJ1-1; TCRdb reports TRBD1, a call that lacks DNA to check it against. CDR3 length: 15 residues. The DNA is unrecorded. The germline CDR1 and CDR2 sequences are MDHEN and SYDVKM. The CDR3 reads CASSLGRPMNTEAFF.

The CDR3 loop is CASSQGWDTQYF. The rearrangement uses TRBV6-5 and TRBJ2-3. The germline gives CDR1 MNHEY, CDR2 SVGAGI. The CDR3 has 12 residues. Only the protein is on record.

This clone is called large based on its frequency. V is TRBV5-1 and J is TRBJ2-7; with no DNA, the TCRdb D assignment of TRBD2 cannot be verified. The CDR3 loop spans 13 amino acids. The DNA is unrecorded. Germline CDR1 SGHRS, CDR2 YFSETQ. CDR3 sequence: CASSLARGSEQYF.

This sequence joins TRBV7-9 and TRBJ1-2; TCRdb's D gene call, TRBD1, goes unchecked for lack of DNA. The germline V gene encodes CDR1 SEHNR and CDR2 FQNEAQ (reference sequence). The CDR3 sequence is 14 residues long. The protein alone is recorded here. This CDR3 is CASSIWTGGYGYTF.

By frequency, this clone registers medium-sized. This chain joins TRBV6-6 and TRBJ2-1; no DNA is available, so the TRBD2 call from TCRdb remains unchecked. Per germline, CDR1 MNHNY and CDR2 SVGAGI (reference sequence). The CDR3 consists of 12 residues. DNA is not recorded here. CDR3 sequence reads: CASSYRYNEQFF.

J is TRBJ1-2 and V is TRBV11-2. This CDR3 has 18 amino acids. No nucleotide data were recorded. In germline, CDR1 is SGHAT, CDR2 FQNNGV. CDR3 amino acids: CASSLARAGGVQGYGYTF.

The chain recombines TRBV29-1 with TRBJ1-1. CDR3 length: 12 amino acids. The DNA is unrecorded. CDR1 SQVTM and CDR2 ANQGSEA come from the germline V gene. The CDR3 reads CSALGMNTEAFF.

By frequency, this clone is medium-sized. V gene TRBV19 combines with J gene TRBJ2-1; without DNA, the TCRdb call of TRBD2 cannot be checked. The germline V gene has CDR1 LNHDA and CDR2 SQIVND (reference sequence). There are 16 residues in the CDR3. No DNA was logged. CDR3: CASSSQRGANYNEQFF.

The J gene is TRBJ2-1, the V gene TRBV27; TCRdb outputs TRBD1, but without DNA this stays unchecked. The CDR3 has 13 amino acids. The DNA sequence is not available. The germline CDR1 and CDR2 sequences are MNHEY and SMNVEV (reference sequence). This CDR3 reads CASSLGAFNEQFF.

The chain uses TRBV18 and TRBJ2-1; TCRdb proposes TRBD2, but this gene call is untestable without DNA. The germline gives CDR1 KGHSH, CDR2 LQKENI. This CDR3 has 12 residues. A DNA sequence was not provided. The CDR3 loop is CASSPQRNEQFF.

The chain has TRBV10-3 and TRBJ2-1; the D call of TRBD2 rests on TCRdb alone, since no DNA is present to check it. The length of the CDR3 is 14 residues. The protein alone is recorded here. Germline V gene data show CDR1 as ENHRY and CDR2 as SYGVKD. The CDR3 here is CATTSGRLLSEQFF.

The V and J genes are TRBV19 and TRBJ1-5; the D gene TCRdb calls, TRBD1, cannot be checked with no DNA. Germline values: CDR1 LNHDA, CDR2 SQIVND (reference sequence). The CDR3 loop spans 15 amino acids. DNA was not recorded. The CDR3 reads CASSKGTGWNQPQHF.

The chain has TRBV10-3 and TRBJ1-1. This CDR3 comprises 11 residues. No DNA is given. CDR1 is ENHRY and CDR2 is SYGVKD in the germline V gene. CDR3: CAISGGTEAFF.

The rearrangement links TRBV7-9 to TRBJ1-1. From germline, CDR1 is SEHNR and CDR2 FQNEAQ (reference sequence). CDR3 size: 12 residues. No DNA has been recorded. The CDR3 sequence: CASSLWDTEAFF.